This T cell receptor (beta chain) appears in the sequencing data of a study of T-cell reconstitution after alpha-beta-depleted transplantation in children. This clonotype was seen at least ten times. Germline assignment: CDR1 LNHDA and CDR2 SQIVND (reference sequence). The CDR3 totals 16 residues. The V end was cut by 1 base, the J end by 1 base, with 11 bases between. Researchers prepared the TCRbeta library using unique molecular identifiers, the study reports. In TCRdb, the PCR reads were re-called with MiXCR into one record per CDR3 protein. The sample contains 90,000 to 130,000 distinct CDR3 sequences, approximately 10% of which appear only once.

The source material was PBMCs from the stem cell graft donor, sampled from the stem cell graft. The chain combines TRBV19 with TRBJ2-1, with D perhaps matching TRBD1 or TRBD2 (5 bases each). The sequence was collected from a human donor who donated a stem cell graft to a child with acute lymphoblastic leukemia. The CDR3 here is CASSIGRGPSYNEQFF. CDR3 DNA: TGTGCCAGTAGTATAGGTCGGGGACCTTCCTACAATGAGCAGTTCTTC.